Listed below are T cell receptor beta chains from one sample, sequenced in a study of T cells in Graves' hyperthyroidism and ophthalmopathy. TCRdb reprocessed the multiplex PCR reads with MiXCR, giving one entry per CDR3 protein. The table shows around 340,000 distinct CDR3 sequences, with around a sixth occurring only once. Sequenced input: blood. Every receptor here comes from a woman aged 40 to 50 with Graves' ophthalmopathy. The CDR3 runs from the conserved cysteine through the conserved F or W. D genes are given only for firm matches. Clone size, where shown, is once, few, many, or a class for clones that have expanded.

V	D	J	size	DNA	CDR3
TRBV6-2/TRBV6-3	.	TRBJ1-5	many	TGTGCCAGCAGTTACCCCCCCACCCACAGGACCAGCAATCAGCCCCAGCATTTT	CASSYPPTHRTSNQPQHF
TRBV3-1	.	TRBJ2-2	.	TGTGCCAGCGGCTCCCCAGAATCTTGGCGTGGCACCGGGGAGCTGTTTTTT	CASGSPESWRGTGELFF
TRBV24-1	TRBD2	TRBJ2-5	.	TGTGCCACCAGTGAGGGAGGTAGCGGGAGGGCCGGGGAGACCCAGTACTTC	CATSEGGSGRAGETQYF
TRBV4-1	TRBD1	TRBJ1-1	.	TGCGCCAGCAGCCAAGATACAGGGGAGACTGAAGCTTTCTTT	CASSQDTGETEAFF
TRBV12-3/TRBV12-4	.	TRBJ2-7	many	TGTGCCAGCAGTTTATCGACAGACTACGAGCAGTACTTC	CASSLSTDYEQYF
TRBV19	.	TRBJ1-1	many	TGTGCCAGTAAGATACAGGGTTACACTGAAGCTTTCTTT	CASKIQGYTEAFF
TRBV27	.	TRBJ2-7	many	TGTGCCAGCAGTTTATACCCTCCAACTCGGCCCCGGTCCTACGAGCAGTACTTC	CASSLYPPTRPRSYEQYF
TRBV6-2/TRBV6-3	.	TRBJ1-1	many	TGTGCCAGCAGTTACTCTACAGGGATGCGGTTCTTT	CASSYSTGMRFF
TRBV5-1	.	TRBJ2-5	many	TGCGCCAGCAGCTTGGAGACAGTAGAGACCCAGTACTTC	CASSLETVETQYF
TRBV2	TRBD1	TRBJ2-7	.	TGTGCCTCCCGGACAGGGGTCCCCTACGAGCAGTACTTC	CASRTGVPYEQYF
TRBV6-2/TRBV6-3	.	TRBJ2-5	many	TGTGCCAGCACCGACGCAGGGCGGGAGACCCAGTACTTC	CASTDAGRETQYF
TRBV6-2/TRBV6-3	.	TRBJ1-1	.	TGTGCCAGCAGTGCCCAGTATGGGGAGAACACTGAAGCTTTCTTT	CASSAQYGENTEAFF
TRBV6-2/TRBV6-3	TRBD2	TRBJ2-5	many	TGTGCCAGCAGTTCGATACTAGCGGGAAGATTAGAGACCCAGTACTTC	CASSSILAGRLETQYF
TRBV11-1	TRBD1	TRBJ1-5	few	TGTGCCAGCAGCTTAGTAGTAGGGCCCCTTAGGGGGCCTGGCCAGCCCCAGCATTTT	CASSLVVGPLRGPGQPQHF
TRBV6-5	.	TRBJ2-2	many	TGTGCCAGCAGTTCCGGCCAACAATGGCGGGCCGGGGAGCTGTTTTTT	CASSSGQQWRAGELFF
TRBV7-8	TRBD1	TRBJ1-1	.	TGTGCCAGCAGCCCAAACAGGGGCAACACTGAAGCTTTCTTT	CASSPNRGNTEAFF
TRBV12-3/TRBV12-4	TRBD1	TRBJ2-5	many	TGTGCCAGCAGGGGACAGGGGGCAGCTGAGACCCAGTACTTC	CASRGQGAAETQYF
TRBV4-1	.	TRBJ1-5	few	TGCGCCAGCAGCCCTCTGACAGATAGCAATCAGCCCCAGCATTTT	CASSPLTDSNQPQHF
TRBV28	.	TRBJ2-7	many	TGTGCCACCGGCTCCTACGAGCAGTACTTC	CATGSYEQYF
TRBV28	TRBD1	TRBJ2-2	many	TGTGCCAGCAGGTTGAGAGGGACAGCGAACACCGGGGAGCTGTTTTTT	CASRLRGTANTGELFF
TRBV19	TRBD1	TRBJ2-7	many	TGTGCCAGTAGTAGGACAGGGATCGGAGGGTCCTACGAGCAGTACTTC	CASSRTGIGGSYEQYF